The T cell receptor (beta chain) under discussion was sequenced for a study of shared clonotypes between healthy human individuals. Study-wide context: Donor composition was a couple of women and three men, aged 18 to 49. Study findings and constraints: Deeper or shallower sequencing was expected to change how clonotypes are shared among donors. In the sorted subsets, rarefaction showed sequencing was incomplete despite large depth.

CDR1 is SNHLY and CDR2 is FYNNEI in the germline V gene. The CDR3 totals 15 residues. V shed 6 bases, J shed 4 bases, and the junction held 8 bases outside the gene matches. Libraries were prepared by immunoSEQ multiplex PCR; TCRdb keeps only in-frame clonotypes and omits some of them. Among over a million clones listed, around three quarters were seen once. This clone was recorded a few times. Antigen unknown. Input material: memory CD4+ T cells from PBMCs. Subset: CD45RA-negative fraction. The clonotype was recovered from a man between 18 and 29 years old in good health. Some clones in this sample may be carry-over from other donors' samples. The chain carries TRBV2 and TRBJ1-5, with 8 bases matching TRBD1. The CDR3 here is CASRSIGQGNQPQHF. The CDR3 coding sequence is TGTGCCAGCAGATCGATCGGACAGGGAAATCAGCCCCAGCATTTT.